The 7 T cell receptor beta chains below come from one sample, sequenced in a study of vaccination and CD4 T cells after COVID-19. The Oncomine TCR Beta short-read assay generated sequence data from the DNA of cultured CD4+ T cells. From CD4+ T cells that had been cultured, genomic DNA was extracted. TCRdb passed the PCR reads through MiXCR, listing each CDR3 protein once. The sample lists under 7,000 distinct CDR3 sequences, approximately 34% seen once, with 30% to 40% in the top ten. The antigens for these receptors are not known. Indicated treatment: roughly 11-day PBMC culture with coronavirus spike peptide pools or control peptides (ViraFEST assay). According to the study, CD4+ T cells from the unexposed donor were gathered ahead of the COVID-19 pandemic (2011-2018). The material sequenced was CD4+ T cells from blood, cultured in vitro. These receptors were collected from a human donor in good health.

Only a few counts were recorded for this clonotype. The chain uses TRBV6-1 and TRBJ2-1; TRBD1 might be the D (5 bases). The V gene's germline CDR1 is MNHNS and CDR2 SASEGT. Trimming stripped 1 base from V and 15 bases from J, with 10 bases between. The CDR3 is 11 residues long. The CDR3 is CASSEGQGWFF. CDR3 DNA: TGTGCCAGCAGTGAAGGGCAGGGTTGGTTCTTC.

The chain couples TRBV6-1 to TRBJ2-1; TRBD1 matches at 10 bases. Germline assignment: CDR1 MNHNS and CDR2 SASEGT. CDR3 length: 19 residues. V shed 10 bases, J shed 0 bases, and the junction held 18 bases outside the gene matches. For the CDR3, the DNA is TGTGCCATTTCGGGGAGGGGACAGGGGCCCACTAGCTCCTACAATGAGCAGTTCTTC. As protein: CAISGRGQGPTSSYNEQFF.

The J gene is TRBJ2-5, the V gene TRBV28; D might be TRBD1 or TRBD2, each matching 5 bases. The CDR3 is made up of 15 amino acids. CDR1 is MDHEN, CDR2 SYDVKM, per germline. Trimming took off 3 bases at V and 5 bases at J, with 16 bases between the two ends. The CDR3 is CASSLVQGRGETQYF. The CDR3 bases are TGTGCCAGCAGTTTGGTCCAGGGACGTGGGGAGACCCAGTACTTC.

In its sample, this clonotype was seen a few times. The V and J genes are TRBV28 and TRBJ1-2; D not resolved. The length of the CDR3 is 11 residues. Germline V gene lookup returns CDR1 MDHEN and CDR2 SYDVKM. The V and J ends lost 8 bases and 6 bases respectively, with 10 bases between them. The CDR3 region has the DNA TGTGCCAGCTGTAAGGCTGATGGCTACACCTTC. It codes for CASCKADGYTF.

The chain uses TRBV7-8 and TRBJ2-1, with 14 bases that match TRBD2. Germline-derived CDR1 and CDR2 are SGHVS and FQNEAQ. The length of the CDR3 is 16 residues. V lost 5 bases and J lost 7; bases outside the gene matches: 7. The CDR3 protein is CASSRGLAGGSNEQFF. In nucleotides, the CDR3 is TGTGCCAGCAGCAGAGGACTAGCGGGAGGTTCAAATGAGCAGTTCTTC.

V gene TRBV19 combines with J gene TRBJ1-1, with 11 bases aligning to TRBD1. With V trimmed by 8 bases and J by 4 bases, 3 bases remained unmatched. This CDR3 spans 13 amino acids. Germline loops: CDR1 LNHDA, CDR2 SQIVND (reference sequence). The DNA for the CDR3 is TGTGCCAGTGCAGGGACAGGGGGCACTGAAGCTTTCTTT. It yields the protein CASAGTGGTEAFF.

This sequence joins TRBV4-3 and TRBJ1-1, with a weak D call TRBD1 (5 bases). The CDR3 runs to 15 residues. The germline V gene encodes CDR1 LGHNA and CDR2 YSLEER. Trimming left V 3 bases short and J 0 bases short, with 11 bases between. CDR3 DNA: TGCGCCAGCAGCCATGTAGACAGATTGAACACTGAAGCTTTCTTT. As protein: CASSHVDRLNTEAFF.